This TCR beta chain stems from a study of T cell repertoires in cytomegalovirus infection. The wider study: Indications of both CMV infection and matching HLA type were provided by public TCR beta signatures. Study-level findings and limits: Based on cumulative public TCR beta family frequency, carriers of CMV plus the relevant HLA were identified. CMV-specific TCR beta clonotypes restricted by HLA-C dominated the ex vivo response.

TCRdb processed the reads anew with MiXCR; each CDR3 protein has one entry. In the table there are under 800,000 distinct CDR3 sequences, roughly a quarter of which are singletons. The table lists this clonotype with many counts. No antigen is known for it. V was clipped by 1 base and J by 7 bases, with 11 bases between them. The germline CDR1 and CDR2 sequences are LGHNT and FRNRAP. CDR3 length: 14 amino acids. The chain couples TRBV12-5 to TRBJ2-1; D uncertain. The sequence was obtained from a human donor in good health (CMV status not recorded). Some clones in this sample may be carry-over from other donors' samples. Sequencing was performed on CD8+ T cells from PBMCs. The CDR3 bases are TGTGCTAGTGGTTTGGGTGAAAACCGGAATGAGCAGTTCTTC. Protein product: CASGLGENRNEQFF.